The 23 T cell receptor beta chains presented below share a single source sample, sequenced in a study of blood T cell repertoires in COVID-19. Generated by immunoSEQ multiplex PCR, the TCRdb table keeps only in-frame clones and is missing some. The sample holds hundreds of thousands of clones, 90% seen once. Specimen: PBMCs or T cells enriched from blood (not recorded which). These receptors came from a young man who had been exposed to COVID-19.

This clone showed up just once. The DNA of the CDR3 is TGTGCCAGCATACTAGACAGGGGCCCCAATCAGCCCCAGCATTTT. Its translation: CASILDRGPNQPQHF. This chain connects TRBV2 to TRBJ1-5; 8 bases are shared with TRBD1. CDR1 and CDR2 from the germline V gene are SNHLY and FYNNEI. This CDR3 has 15 residues. V lost 7 bases to trimming and J lost 3 bases; unmatched junction nucleotides: 8.

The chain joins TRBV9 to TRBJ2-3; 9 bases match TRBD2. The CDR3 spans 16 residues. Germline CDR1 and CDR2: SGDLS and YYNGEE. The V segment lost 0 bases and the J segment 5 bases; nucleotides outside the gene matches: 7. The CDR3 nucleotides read TGTGCCAGCAGCGTAGCAGCGGGGGGAAGATTAGATACGCAGTATTTT. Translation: CASSVAAGGRLDTQYF. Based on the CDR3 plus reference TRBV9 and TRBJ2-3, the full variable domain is DSGVTQTPKHLITATGQRVTLRCSPRSGDLSVYWYQQSLDQGLQFLIQYYNGEERAKGNILERFSAQQFPDLHSELNLSSLELGDSALYFCASSVAAGGRLDTQYFGPGTRLTVL.

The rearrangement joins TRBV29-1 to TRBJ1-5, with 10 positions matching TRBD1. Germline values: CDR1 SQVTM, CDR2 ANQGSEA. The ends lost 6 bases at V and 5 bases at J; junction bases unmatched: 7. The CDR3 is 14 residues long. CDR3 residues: CSVASGTGDQPQHF. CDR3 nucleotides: TGCAGCGTCGCCTCCGGGACAGGGGATCAGCCCCAGCATTTT.

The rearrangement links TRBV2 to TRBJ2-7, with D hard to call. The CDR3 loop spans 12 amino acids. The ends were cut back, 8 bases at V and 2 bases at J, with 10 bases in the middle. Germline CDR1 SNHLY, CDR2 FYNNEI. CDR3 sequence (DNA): TGTGCCAGCGGTACAAAAACCTACGAGCAGTACTTC. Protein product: CASGTKTYEQYF.

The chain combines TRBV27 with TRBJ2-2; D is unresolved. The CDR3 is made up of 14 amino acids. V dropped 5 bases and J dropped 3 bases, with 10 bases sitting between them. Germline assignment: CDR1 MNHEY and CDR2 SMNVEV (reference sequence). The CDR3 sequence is CASSTPKYTGELFF. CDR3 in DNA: TGTGCCAGCAGTACCCCTAAATACACCGGGGAGCTGTTTTTT.

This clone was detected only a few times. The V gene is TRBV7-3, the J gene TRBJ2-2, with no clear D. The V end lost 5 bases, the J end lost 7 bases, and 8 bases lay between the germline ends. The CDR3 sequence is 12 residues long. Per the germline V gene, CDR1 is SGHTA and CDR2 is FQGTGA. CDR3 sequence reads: CASSPLFGELFF. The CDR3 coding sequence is TGTGCCAGCAGCCCCCTCTTCGGGGAGCTGTTTTTT.

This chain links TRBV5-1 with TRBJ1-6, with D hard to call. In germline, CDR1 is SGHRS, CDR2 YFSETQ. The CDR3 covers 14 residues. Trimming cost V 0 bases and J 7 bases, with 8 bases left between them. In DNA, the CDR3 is TGCGCCAGCAGCTTGGGGCGGGCCAATTCACCCCTCCACTTT. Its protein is CASSLGRANSPLHF.

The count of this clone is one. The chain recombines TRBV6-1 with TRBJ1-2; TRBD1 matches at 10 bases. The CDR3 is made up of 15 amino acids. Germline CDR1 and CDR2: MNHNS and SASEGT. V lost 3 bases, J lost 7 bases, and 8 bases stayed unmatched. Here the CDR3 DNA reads TGTGCCAGCAGTGACCCGACAGGGGGCAGGCTTGGCTACACCTTC. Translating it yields CASSDPTGGRLGYTF.

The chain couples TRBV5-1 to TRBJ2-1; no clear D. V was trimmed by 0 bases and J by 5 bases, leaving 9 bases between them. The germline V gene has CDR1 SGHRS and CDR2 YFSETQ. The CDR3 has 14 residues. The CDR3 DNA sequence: TGCGCCAGCAGCTTGGCTACAGCTAACAATGAGCAGTTCTTC. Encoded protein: CASSLATANNEQFF. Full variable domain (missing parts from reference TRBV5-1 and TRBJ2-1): KAGVTQTPRYLIKTRGQQVTLSCSPISGHRSVSWYQQTPGQGLQFLFEYFSETQRNKGNFPGRFSGRQFSNSRSEMNVSTLELGDSALYLCASSLATANNEQFFGPGTRLTVL.

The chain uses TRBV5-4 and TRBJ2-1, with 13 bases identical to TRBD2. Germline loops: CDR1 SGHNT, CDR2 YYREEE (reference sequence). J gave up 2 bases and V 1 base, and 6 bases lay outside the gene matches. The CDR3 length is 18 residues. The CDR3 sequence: CASSLKLAGGKAYNEQFF. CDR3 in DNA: TGTGCCAGCAGCTTGAAACTAGCGGGGGGGAAGGCCTACAATGAGCAGTTCTTC.

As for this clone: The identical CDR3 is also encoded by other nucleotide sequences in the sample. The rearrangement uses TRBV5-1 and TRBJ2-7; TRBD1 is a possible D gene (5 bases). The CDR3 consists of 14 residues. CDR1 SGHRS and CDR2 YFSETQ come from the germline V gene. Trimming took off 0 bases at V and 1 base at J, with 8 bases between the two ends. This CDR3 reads CASSLGQGSYEQYF. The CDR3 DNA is TGCGCCAGCAGCTTGGGTCAGGGATCCTACGAGCAGTACTTC.

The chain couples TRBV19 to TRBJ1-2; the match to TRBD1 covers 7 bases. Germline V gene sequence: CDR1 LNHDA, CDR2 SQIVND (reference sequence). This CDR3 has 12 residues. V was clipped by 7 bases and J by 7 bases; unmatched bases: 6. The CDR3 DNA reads TGTGCCAGTACTACGACAGGGTTTGGCTACACCTTC. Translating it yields CASTTTGFGYTF.

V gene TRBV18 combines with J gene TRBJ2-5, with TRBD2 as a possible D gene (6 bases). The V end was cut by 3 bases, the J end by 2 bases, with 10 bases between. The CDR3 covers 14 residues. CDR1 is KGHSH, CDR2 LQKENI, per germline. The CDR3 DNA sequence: TGTGCCAGCTCACCGTCGGGGGTTCAAGAGACCCAGTACTTC. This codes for CASSPSGVQETQYF. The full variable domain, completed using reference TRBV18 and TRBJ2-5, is NAGVMQNPRHLVRRRGQEARLRCSPMKGHSHVYWYRQLPEEGLKFMVYLQKENIIDESGMPKERFSAEFPKEGPSILRIQQVVRGDSAAYFCASSPSGVQETQYFGPGTRLLVL.

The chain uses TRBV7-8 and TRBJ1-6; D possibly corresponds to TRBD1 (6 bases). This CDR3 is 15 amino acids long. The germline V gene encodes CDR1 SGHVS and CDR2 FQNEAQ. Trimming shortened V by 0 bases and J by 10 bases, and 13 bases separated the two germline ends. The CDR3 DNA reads TGTGCCAGCAGCTTAGCCGGCAGGGGCCTGTCACCCCTCCACTTT. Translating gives CASSLAGRGLSPLHF.

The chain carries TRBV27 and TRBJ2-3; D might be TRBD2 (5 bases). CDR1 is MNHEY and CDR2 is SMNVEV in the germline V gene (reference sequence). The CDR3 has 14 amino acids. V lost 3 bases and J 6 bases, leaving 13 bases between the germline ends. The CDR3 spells CASSFGLASDTQYF. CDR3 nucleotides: TGTGCCAGCAGTTTTGGGCTAGCTTCGGATACGCAGTATTTT.

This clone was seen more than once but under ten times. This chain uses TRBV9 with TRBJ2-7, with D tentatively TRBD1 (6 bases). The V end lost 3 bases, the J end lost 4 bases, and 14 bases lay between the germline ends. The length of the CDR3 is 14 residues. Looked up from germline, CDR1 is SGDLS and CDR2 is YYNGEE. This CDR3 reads CASSATGYAYEQYF. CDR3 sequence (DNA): TGTGCCAGCAGCGCCACAGGGTATGCTTACGAGCAGTACTTC. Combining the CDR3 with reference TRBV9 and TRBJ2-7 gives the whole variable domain DSGVTQTPKHLITATGQRVTLRCSPRSGDLSVYWYQQSLDQGLQFLIQYYNGEERAKGNILERFSAQQFPDLHSELNLSSLELGDSALYFCASSATGYAYEQYFGPGTRLTVT.

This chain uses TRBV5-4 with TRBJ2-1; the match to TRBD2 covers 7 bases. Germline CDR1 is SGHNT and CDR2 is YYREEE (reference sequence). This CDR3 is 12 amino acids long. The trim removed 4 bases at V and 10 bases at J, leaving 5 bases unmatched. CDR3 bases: TGTGCCAGCAGCCCGCAGGGAGGGGAGCAGTTCTTC. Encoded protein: CASSPQGGEQFF.

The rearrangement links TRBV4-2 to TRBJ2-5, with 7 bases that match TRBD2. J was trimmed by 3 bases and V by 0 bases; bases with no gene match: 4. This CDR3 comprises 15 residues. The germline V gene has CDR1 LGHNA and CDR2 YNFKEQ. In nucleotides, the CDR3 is TGTGCCAGCAGCCAAGACCACCGGGGGGAAGAGACCCAGTACTTC. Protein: CASSQDHRGEETQYF.

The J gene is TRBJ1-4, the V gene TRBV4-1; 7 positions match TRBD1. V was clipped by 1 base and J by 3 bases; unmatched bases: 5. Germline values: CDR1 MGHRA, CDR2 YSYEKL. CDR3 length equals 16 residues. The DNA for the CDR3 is TGCGCCAGCAGCCAAGGACAGGGCAGGGCTAATGAAAAACTGTTTTTT. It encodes CASSQGQGRANEKLFF.

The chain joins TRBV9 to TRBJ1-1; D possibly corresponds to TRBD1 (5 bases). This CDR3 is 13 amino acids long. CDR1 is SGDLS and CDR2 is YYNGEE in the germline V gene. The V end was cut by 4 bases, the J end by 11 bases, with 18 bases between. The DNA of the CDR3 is TGTGCCAGCAGCCTACGACAGACCCCTCCTGCTTTCTTT. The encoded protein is CASSLRQTPPAFF.

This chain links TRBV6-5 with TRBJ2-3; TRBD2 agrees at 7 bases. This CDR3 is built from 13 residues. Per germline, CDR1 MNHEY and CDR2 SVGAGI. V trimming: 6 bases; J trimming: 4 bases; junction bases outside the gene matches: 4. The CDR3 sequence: CASSGGRSDTQYF. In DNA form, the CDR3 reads TGTGCCAGCAGCGGGGGGAGGTCAGATACGCAGTATTTT.

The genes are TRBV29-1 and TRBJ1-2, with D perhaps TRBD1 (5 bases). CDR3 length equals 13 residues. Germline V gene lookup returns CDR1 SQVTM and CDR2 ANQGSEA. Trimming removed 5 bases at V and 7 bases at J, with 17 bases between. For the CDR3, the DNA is TGCAGCGTTCCCCCGGGGACTAGCAGTGGCTACACCTTC. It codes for CSVPPGTSSGYTF.

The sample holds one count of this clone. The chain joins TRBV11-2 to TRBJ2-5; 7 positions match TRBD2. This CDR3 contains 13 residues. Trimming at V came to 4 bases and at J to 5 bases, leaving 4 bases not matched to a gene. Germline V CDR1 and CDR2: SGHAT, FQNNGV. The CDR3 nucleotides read TGTGCCAGCAGCTCAGAGCGGGGTGAGACCCAGTACTTC. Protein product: CASSSERGETQYF.